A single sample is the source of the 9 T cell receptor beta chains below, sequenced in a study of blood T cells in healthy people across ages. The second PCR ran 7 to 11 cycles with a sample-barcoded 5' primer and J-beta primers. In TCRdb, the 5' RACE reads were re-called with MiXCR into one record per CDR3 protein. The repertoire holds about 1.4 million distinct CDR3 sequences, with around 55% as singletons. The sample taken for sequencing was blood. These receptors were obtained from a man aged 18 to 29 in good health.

The CDR3 sequence is CASSQEWNYNEQFF. The CDR3 DNA reads as TGCGCCAGCAGCCAAGAATGGAACTACAATGAGCAGTTCTTC. V gene TRBV4-1 combines with J gene TRBJ2-1; D not resolved. Germline lookup yields CDR1 MGHRA and CDR2 YSYEKL. Trimming shortened V by 0 bases and J by 3 bases, and 6 bases separated the two germline ends. The CDR3 sequence is 14 residues long.

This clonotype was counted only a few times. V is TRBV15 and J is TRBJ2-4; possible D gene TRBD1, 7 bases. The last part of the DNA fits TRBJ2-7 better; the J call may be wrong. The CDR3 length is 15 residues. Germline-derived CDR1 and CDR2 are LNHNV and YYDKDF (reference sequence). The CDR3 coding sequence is TGTGCCACCAGCAATTACGACAGGGAGGTGAACGAGCAGTACTTC. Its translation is CATSNYDREVNEQYF.

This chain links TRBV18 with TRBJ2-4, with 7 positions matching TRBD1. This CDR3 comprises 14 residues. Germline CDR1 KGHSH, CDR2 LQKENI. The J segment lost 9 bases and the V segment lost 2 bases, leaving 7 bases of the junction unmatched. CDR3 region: CASSPGTAVGIQYF. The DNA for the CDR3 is TGTGCCAGCTCACCAGGGACAGCAGTCGGCATTCAGTACTTC.

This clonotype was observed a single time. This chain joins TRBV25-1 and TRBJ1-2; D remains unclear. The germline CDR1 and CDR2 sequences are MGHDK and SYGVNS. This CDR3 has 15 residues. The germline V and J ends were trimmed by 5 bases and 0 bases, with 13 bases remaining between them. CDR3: CASSFASSANYGYTF. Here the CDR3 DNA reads TGTGCCAGCAGTTTCGCGAGCTCAGCTAACTATGGCTACACCTTC.

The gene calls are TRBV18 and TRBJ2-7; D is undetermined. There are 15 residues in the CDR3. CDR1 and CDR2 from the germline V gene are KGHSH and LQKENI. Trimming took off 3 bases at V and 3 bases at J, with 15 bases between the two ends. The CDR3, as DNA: TGTGCCAGCTCACCGTTTAGGATTTGGGGCTACGAGCAGTACTTC. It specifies CASSPFRIWGYEQYF.

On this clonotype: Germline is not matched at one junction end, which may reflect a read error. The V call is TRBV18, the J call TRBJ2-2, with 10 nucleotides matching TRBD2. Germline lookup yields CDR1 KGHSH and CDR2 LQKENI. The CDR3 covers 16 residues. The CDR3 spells CASPPPASGSTGELFF. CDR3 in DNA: TGTGCCAGCCCACCACCGGCTAGCGGGAGCACCGGGGAGCTGTTTTTT. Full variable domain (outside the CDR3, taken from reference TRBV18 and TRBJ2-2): NAGVMQNPRHLVRRRGQEARLRCSPMKGHSHVYWYRQLPEEGLKFMVYLQKENIIDESGMPKERFSAEFPKEGPSILRIQQVVRGDSAAYFCASPPPASGSTGELFFGEGSRLTVL.

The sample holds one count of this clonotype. The CDR3 DNA sequence: TGCGCCAGCAGCCAACCCAGGGGAGGTCAAGAGACCCAGTACTTC. It translates to CASSQPRGGQETQYF. The gene calls are TRBV4-1 and TRBJ2-5; the D call may be TRBD1 or TRBD2 (6 bases each). V was pared by 2 bases and J by 2 bases, with 12 bases between. The CDR3 is 15 amino acids. The V gene's germline CDR1 is MGHRA and CDR2 YSYEKL.

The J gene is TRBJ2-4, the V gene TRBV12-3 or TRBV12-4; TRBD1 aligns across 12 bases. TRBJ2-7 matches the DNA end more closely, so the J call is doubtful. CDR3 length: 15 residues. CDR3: CASRRGTGGIIEQYF. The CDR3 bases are TGTGCCAGCAGACGAGGGACAGGGGGCATCATCGAGCAGTACTTC.

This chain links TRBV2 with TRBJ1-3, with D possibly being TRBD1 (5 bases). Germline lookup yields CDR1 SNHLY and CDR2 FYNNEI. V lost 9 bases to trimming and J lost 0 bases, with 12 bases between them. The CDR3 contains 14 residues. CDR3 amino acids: CARTRGDSGNTIYF. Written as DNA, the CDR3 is TGTGCCAGGACCCGAGGGGACTCTGGAAACACCATATATTTT.